Given below is one T cell receptor (beta chain) in context. Its antigen is unknown. No base quality values were provided; no much bigger clone lies one nucleotide off. For TCR beta sequencing, blood samples came from the related transplant donors. Nuclei Lysis Solution was used to extract genomic DNA from fresh or cryopreserved unfractionated peripheral blood mononuclear cells. The data originate from a study of T cell clonotyping in hematopoietic cell transplantation (dated by TCRdb to 2020 to 2022). At the level of the whole study: A total of 135 blood samples were collected in the study from approximately 34 consecutive transplant recipients and their related donors. Patient recruitment ran from late 2015 to early 2017, and follow-up continued until late 2020 or death. The research as a whole found: The sample size was limited and the cells went unsorted, which meant the CD4 and CD8 repertoire contributions could not be told apart. Just a small fraction of recipient repertoires overlapped with donor repertoires, and more than 97% appeared de novo at the given depth. After transplant, TCR diversity in recipients dropped, and pathologically expanded clonotypes climbed progressively between day 30 and day 180. Broader TCR repertoire diversity after transplant was predicted by Inverse Simpson Index values from donors and from recipients before transplant.

The immunoSEQ assay, a bias-controlled multiplex PCR using V- and J-specific primers, was used to amplify TCR beta CDR3 regions from genomic DNA. In a second PCR step, a proprietary barcode and Illumina adapter sequences were attached to the CDR3 amplicons. CDR3 libraries were sequenced on an Illumina MiSeq instrument. The paper's data handling went like this. Export and quality control were performed with immunoSEQ Analyzer 3.0, and downstream analyses were performed with R Bioconductor and Immunarch. Only productive rearrangements in the normalized downsampled data set were used to calculate repertoire metrics. Clonotypes larger than 5 templates in the normalized cohort were defined as pathologically expanded. Repertoire diversity was measured with the Inverse Simpson Index. To capture all clonotypes, CMV-specificity analyses were performed on the non-normalized data set. The clones in this table, taken by TCRdb from immuneACCESS, are in-frame only. Not every clone is retained; where verified, under half of the shortfall comes from an unresolved V gene, and the cause of the rest is unknown. Clonal size and the V and J genes are those of that table, whereas D and trimming came from the DNA. For this sample there are around 17,000 clones; around 71% appear just once. Together, the top ten hold 8% to 10% of the sample.

The sample comprised peripheral blood mononuclear cells. The clonotype comes from a woman aged 55-69 years in good health. Some clones in this sample may be carry-over from other donors' samples.

CDR3 reads: CASSLGVGQGVNEQYF. In nucleotide form, the sequence is TGTGCCAGCAGCTTGGGGGTTGGACAGGGGGTCAACGAGCAGTACTTC. The chain is encoded by TRBV7-2 joined to TRBJ2-7; the central 10 bases match TRBD1. The germline V gene provides CDR1 SGHTA and CDR2 FQGNSA. The CDR3 goes from the cysteine to the phenylalanine over 16 residues. The only DNA kept is the CDR3, 48 bases in frame from the first base. V is pruned by 3 bases and J by 5 bases, leaving 10 bases of the junction without a gene match. Extended through the reference TRBV7-2 and TRBJ2-7 proteins, this CDR3 yields the full variable domain: GAGVSQSPSNKVTEKGKDVELRCDPISGHTALYWYRQSLGQGLEFLIYFQGNSAPDKSGLPSDRFSAERTGGSVSTLTIQRTQQEDSAVYLCASSLGVGQGVNEQYFGPGTRLTVT.